This TCR beta chain was sequenced during a study of control samples from healthy donors and cancer patients. The repertoire was sequenced with immunoSEQ multiplex PCR; TCRdb's copy has only in-frame clones and lacks some. Here the sample spans 25,000 to 30,000 clones, around 85% being singletons. With 0 bases removed from V and 3 bases from J, the gap between germline ends came to 9 bases. CDR1 is SGHRS, CDR2 YFSETQ, per germline. The CDR3 runs to 14 residues. This TCR derives from a woman aged 60 to 75 with head and neck cancer. The chain combines TRBV5-1 with TRBJ1-2; D is ambiguous. The sequenced sample was PBMCs. CDR3 protein: CASSLVWSDYGYTF. CDR3 nucleotide sequence: TGCGCCAGCAGCTTGGTCTGGTCGGACTATGGCTACACCTTC.